Presented here are 26 T cell receptor beta chains from one specimen sequenced in a study of vaccination and CD4 T cells after COVID-19. Their cognate antigens are unknown. Treatment indicated: roughly 10-day PBMC culture with coronavirus spike peptide pools or control peptides (ViraFEST assay). Collection of the unexposed donor's CD4+ T cells took place before the COVID-19 pandemic (2011-2018). An Oncomine TCR Beta short-read assay was used to sequence the DNA from cultured CD4+ T cells. TCRdb processed the PCR reads anew with MiXCR; each CDR3 protein has one entry. The table shows roughly 9,200 distinct CDR3 sequences, with roughly 36% occurring only once. Sequenced sample: CD4+ T cells from blood, cultured in vitro. The receptor source for this set is a human donor in good health.

The J gene is TRBJ2-3, the V gene TRBV6-4, with 7 bases fitting TRBD1. The length of the CDR3 is 15 residues. V was clipped by 3 bases and J by 3 bases; unmatched bases: 6. Germline V gene data show CDR1 as MRHNA and CDR2 as SNTAGT. The CDR3: CASSEGDSATDTQYF. The CDR3 coding sequence is TGTGCCAGCAGTGAAGGGGACAGCGCTACAGATACGCAGTATTTT.

This clonotype was observed a few times. The rearrangement joins TRBV27 to TRBJ2-4; 9 nucleotides align to TRBD1. The ends lost 4 bases at V and 9 bases at J; junction bases unmatched: 7. Germline V gene data show CDR1 as MNHEY and CDR2 as SMNVEV (reference sequence). The CDR3 loop spans 14 amino acids. CDR3 sequence: CASSSDRGMSIQYF. In DNA form, the CDR3 reads TGTGCCAGCAGTTCGGACAGGGGAATGAGCATTCAGTACTTC.

V is TRBV7-9 and J is TRBJ1-1; a possible D gene is TRBD1 (5 bases). V was shortened by 2 bases and J by 8 bases, with 12 bases between the two germline ends. Germline-derived CDR1 and CDR2 are SEHNR and FQNEAQ (reference sequence). This CDR3 has 13 amino acids. In DNA form, the CDR3 reads TGTGCCAGCAGCTTACAGGGTGGAGCAGAAGCTTTCTTT. The encoded protein is CASSLQGGAEAFF.

V usage is TRBV7-6 and J usage is TRBJ2-1; 9 nucleotides align to TRBD1. The CDR3 loop spans 18 amino acids. Germline V CDR1 and CDR2: SGHVS, FNYEAQ. V gave up 5 bases and J gave up 1 base; unmatched junction bases: 12. This CDR3 is CASSLNVGDRVSYNEQFF. Written as DNA, the CDR3 is TGTGCCAGCAGCCTCAATGTGGGGGACAGGGTTTCCTACAATGAGCAGTTCTTC.

This clonotype came up a few times. V and J are TRBV12-3 or TRBV12-4 and TRBJ2-5; a possible D gene is TRBD2 (5 bases). This CDR3 has 13 amino acids. V lost 3 bases and J 9 bases, leaving 14 bases between the germline ends. This CDR3 reads CASSLGEPRAQYF. As DNA, the CDR3 is TGTGCCAGCAGTTTGGGAGAGCCGAGGGCCCAGTACTTC.

The sample holds a few counts of this clonotype. The rearrangement links TRBV7-9 to TRBJ2-7, with D uncertain. CDR1 and CDR2 from the germline V gene are SEHNR and FQNEAQ (reference sequence). Trimming removed 2 bases at V and 4 bases at J, with 6 bases between. This CDR3 is 12 amino acids long. Written as DNA, the CDR3 is TGTGCCAGCAGCTTAAACGGTTACGAGCAGTACTTC. It yields the protein CASSLNGYEQYF.

This rearrangement joins TRBV20-1 to TRBJ1-1; D possibly corresponds to TRBD1 (6 bases). CDR3 length equals 12 residues. Trimming stripped 7 bases from V and 7 bases from J, with 16 bases between. Germline CDR1 is DFQATT and CDR2 is SNEGSKA (reference sequence). In nucleotides, the CDR3 is TGCAGTGTTCAATTGTGGACAGATGAAGCTTTCTTT. It translates to CSVQLWTDEAFF.

This clonotype was observed a few times. V and J are TRBV7-6 and TRBJ2-5; D gene unclear. CDR3 size: 14 residues. V lost 2 bases to trimming and J lost 7 bases, with 14 bases between them. CDR1 SGHVS and CDR2 FNYEAQ come from the germline V gene. CDR3 sequence reads: CASSLSILSGTQYF. CDR3 DNA: TGTGCCAGCAGCTTAAGCATACTATCAGGGACCCAGTACTTC. Complete variable domain (other parts from reference TRBV7-6 and TRBJ2-5): GAGVSQSPRYKVTKRGQDVALRCDPISGHVSLYWYRQALGQGPEFLTYFNYEAQQDKSGLPNDRFSAERPEGSISTLTIQRTEQRDSAMYRCASSLSILSGTQYFGPGTRLLVL.

V usage is TRBV20-1 and J usage is TRBJ2-1; 10 bases agree with TRBD2. The CDR3 spans 16 residues. The germline gives CDR1 DFQATT, CDR2 SNEGSKA (reference sequence). J was trimmed by 3 bases and V by 6 bases; bases with no gene match: 11. This CDR3 reads CSATNLAGDHYNEQFF. The CDR3 bases are TGCAGTGCCACCAACCTAGCGGGGGACCACTACAATGAGCAGTTCTTC.

The CDR3 sequence: CASSLVARDSPLHF. The CDR3, as DNA: TGTGCCAGCAGCTTGGTCGCCCGGGATTCACCCCTCCACTTT. The genes are TRBV5-5 and TRBJ1-6, with D uncertain. Trimming took off 0 bases at V and 8 bases at J, with 9 bases between the two ends. Per germline, CDR1 SGHKS and CDR2 YYEKEE (reference sequence). The CDR3 is 14 amino acids.

This clonotype was recorded once. V gene TRBV21-1 combines with J gene TRBJ2-1; TRBD1, the table's D call, lacks a check against the DNA. TRBV21-1 is tagged as a pseudogene. This CDR3 has 18 amino acids. CDR3 region: CASSKGGGGRGYYNEQFF. The CDR3 bases are TGTGCCAGCAGCAAAGGAGGGGGCGGGCGGGGGTATTACAATGAGCAGTTCTTC.

The chain combines TRBV5-1 with TRBJ1-5; D is unresolved. V gave up 0 bases and J gave up 3 bases, with 7 bases separating them. There are 14 residues in the CDR3. CDR1 SGHRS and CDR2 YFSETQ come from the germline V gene. CDR3 in DNA: TGCGCCAGCAGCTTGGACACCACCAATCAGCCCCAGCATTTT. This translates into CASSLDTTNQPQHF.

V and J are TRBV12-3 or TRBV12-4 and TRBJ1-1; D not resolved. Trimming stripped 6 bases from V and 10 bases from J, with 12 bases between. The CDR3 consists of 11 residues. In DNA, the CDR3 is TGTGCCAGCAGCTCGGAAAGGGCAGCTTTCTTT. Protein: CASSSERAAFF.

This clonotype has a handful of counts. The V gene is TRBV12-3 or TRBV12-4, the J gene TRBJ1-2; D remains unclear. V gave up 6 bases and J gave up 5 bases, with 7 bases separating them. The CDR3 is 11 amino acids. The CDR3 protein is CASSQEYGYTF. The CDR3 coding sequence is TGTGCCAGCAGCCAGGAGTATGGCTACACCTTC.

The chain is built from TRBV27 and TRBJ2-7, with D maybe TRBD2 (7 bases). CDR1 is MNHEY, CDR2 SMNVEV, per germline (reference sequence). This CDR3 comprises 14 residues. The germline V and J ends were trimmed by 4 bases and 2 bases, with 12 bases remaining between them. The CDR3 DNA follows: TGTGCCAGCAGTTGGGGGGGGGGCACCTACGAGCAGTACTTC. Protein product: CASSWGGGTYEQYF.

This clonotype was detected only a few times. The rearrangement joins TRBV7-3 to TRBJ2-7; no definite D call. V lost 2 bases to trimming and J lost 4 bases, with 9 bases between them. CDR3 length: 13 residues. CDR1 SGHTA and CDR2 FQGTGA come from the germline V gene. The CDR3 nucleotides are TGTGCCAGCAGCTTAGCCCAGGAATACGAGCAGTACTTC. It yields the protein CASSLAQEYEQYF.

The J gene is TRBJ1-2, the V gene TRBV6-1; tentatively, D is TRBD1 (5 bases). Trimming left V 8 bases short and J 6 bases short, with 16 bases between. Looked up from germline, CDR1 is MNHNS and CDR2 is SASEGT. The CDR3 spans 13 residues. The CDR3 is CASGTPIFDGYTF. The DNA for the CDR3 is TGTGCCAGCGGGACCCCCATCTTCGATGGCTACACCTTC.

This chain joins TRBV6-1 and TRBJ1-5; D uncertain. CDR1 is MNHNS and CDR2 is SASEGT in the germline V gene. CDR3 length equals 14 residues. Trimming left V 7 bases short and J 1 base short, with 11 bases between. This CDR3 reads CASTSSNSNQPQHF. The CDR3 DNA sequence: TGTGCCAGCACGTCGAGCAACAGCAATCAGCCCCAGCATTTT.

The gene calls are TRBV19 and TRBJ1-1, with TRBD1 matching over 8 bases. CDR3 length: 14 amino acids. Trimming removed 6 bases from V and 7 bases from J; junction bases left unmatched: 10. CDR1 and CDR2 from the germline V gene are LNHDA and SQIVND (reference sequence). CDR3 in amino acids: CASRDRAGENEAFF. The CDR3 region has the DNA TGTGCCAGTAGGGACAGGGCAGGGGAGAATGAAGCTTTCTTT.

Only a few counts were recorded for this clonotype. The chain links TRBV4-2 to TRBJ2-5, with TRBD2 identical over 7 bases. This CDR3 contains 15 residues. Germline values: CDR1 LGHNA, CDR2 YNFKEQ. V trimming: 0 bases; J trimming: 1 base; junction bases outside the gene matches: 2. For the CDR3, the DNA is TGTGCCAGCAGCCAAGATCGCGGGGGCCAAGAGACCCAGTACTTC. This codes for CASSQDRGGQETQYF.

The chain couples TRBV12-3 or TRBV12-4 to TRBJ2-7; D unclear. Trimming took 1 base from V and 4 from J, leaving 8 bases between them. This CDR3 spans 13 amino acids. CDR3 amino acids: CASSLVSGYEQYF. The CDR3 region has the DNA TGTGCCAGCAGTTTAGTTTCCGGGTACGAGCAGTACTTC.

Worth noting for this clonotype: Mismatch with germline at one junction end may stem from a read error. The CDR3, as DNA: TGTGCTAGCAGCCCCGCAGGACAGGGGGCAAGGAATGAGCAGTTCTTC. Residues: CASSPAGQGARNEQFF. The V and J genes are TRBV7-7 and TRBJ2-1, with 11 bases matching TRBD1. The CDR3 consists of 16 residues. Germline CDR1 reads SSHAT; CDR2 reads FNYEAQ (reference sequence).

CDR3 coding DNA: TGTGCCAGCAGCTTAAAGGCCGGGCCTCCGGAGACCCAGTACTTC. Translation gives CASSLKAGPPETQYF. The chain links TRBV7-3 to TRBJ2-5; unclear D gene. Germline lookup yields CDR1 SGHTA and CDR2 FQGTGA. Trimming took 1 base from V and 5 from J, leaving 14 bases between them. This CDR3 has 15 residues.

The chain is built from TRBV5-4 and TRBJ1-1; TRBD1 is a possible D gene (5 bases). The germline gives CDR1 SGHNT, CDR2 YYREEE (reference sequence). V was trimmed by 0 bases and J by 2 bases, leaving 11 bases between them. The CDR3 consists of 15 residues. The CDR3 region is CASSLAETANTEAFF. The CDR3 coding sequence is TGTGCCAGCAGCTTGGCCGAGACAGCAAACACTGAAGCTTTCTTT.

The V call is TRBV18, the J call TRBJ1-1; a possible D gene is TRBD1 (6 bases). V was trimmed by 3 bases and J by 3 bases, leaving 11 bases between them. Germline V gene lookup returns CDR1 KGHSH and CDR2 LQKENI. The CDR3 loop spans 14 amino acids. The DNA for the CDR3 is TGTGCCAGCTCACCCAGGGGATTGGACACTGAAGCTTTCTTT. It codes for CASSPRGLDTEAFF.

The chain combines TRBV25-1 with TRBJ2-2; 7 nucleotides match TRBD2. Germline V gene data show CDR1 as MGHDK and CDR2 as SYGVNS. This CDR3 has 15 residues. The junction had 3 bases not matched to a gene; V was cut back by 0 bases and J by 5 bases. Written as DNA, the CDR3 is TGTGCCAGCAGTGAATATTGGGGGGGAACCGGGGAGCTGTTTTTT. This sequence encodes CASSEYWGGTGELFF.